This note documents a single T cell receptor beta chain sequence. Antigen unknown. The study ran its PCR with 60 Vbeta and 13 Jbeta primers. The assay was immunoSEQ multiplex PCR, and TCRdb's table has in-frame clones only and misses some. This table holds 150,000 to 250,000 clones, around 74% found once. The germline V gene has CDR1 WSHSY and CDR2 SAAADI. Deletions cut 8 bases from V and 2 bases from J, with 12 bases between. This CDR3 spans 14 amino acids. This sample was included in a study of cytomegalovirus exposure and HLA in healthy donors. The study's findings and limits: The dataset shows that most TCR sequences were rare, while some public TCRs occurred in many donors. Reportedly, TCR beta sequences accurately predicted HLA-A and HLA-B alleles in most subjects.

The chain employs TRBV10-2 and TRBJ1-4; D possibly corresponds to TRBD1 (5 bases). Sequencing was performed on PBMCs. This TCR came from a girl under 18 in good health and CMV-seropositive. CDR3: CASVTGSTNEKLFF. The CDR3 bases are TGCGCCAGCGTCACAGGTAGCACTAATGAAAAACTGTTTTTT.